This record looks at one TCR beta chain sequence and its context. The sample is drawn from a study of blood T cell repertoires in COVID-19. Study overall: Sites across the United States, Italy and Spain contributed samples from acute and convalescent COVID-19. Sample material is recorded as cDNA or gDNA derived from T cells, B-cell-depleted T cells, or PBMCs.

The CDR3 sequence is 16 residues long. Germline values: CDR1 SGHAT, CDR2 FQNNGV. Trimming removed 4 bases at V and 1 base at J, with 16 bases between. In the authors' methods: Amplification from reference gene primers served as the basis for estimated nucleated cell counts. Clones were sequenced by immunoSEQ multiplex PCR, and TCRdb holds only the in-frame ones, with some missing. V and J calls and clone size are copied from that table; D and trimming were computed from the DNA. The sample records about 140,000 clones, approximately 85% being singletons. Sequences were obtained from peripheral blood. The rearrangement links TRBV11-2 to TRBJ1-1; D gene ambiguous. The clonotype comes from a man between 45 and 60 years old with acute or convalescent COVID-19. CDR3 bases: TGTGCCAGCAGCTCCCCCTCGGGGAGGCCGAACACTGAAGCTTTCTTT. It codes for CASSSPSGRPNTEAFF.